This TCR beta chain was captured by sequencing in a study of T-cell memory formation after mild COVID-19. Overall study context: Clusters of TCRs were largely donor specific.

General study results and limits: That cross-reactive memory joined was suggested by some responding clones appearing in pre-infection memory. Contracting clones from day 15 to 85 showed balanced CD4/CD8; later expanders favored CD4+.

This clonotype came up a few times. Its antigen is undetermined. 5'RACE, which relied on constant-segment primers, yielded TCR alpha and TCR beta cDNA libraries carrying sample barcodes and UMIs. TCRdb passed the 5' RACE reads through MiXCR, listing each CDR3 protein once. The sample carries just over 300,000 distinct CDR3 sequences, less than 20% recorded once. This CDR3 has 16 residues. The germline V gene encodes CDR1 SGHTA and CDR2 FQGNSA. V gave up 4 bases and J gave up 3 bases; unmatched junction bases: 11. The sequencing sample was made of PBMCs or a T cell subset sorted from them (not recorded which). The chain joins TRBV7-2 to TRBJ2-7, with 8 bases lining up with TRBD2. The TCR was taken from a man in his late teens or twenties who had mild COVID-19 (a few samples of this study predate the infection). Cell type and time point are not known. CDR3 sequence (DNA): TGTGCCAGCAGCTACGGTCTGGCGGGGGGTTTCTACGAGCAGTACGTC. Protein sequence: CASSYGLAGGFYEQYV.